Following are 11 T cell receptor beta chains from one sample sequenced in a study of blood T cell repertoires in COVID-19 (TCRdb year 2020). The library was made by the immunoSEQ multiplex PCR assay. TCRdb holds this immuneACCESS table with in-frame rearrangements only. Some clones are missing; in checked studies, unresolved V genes explain under half, and the rest has no known cause. This sample has some 280,000 clones in its table, and roughly 89% of those were observed once. The top ten constitute 3% of the sample. The material sequenced was peripheral blood. These TCRs come from a woman in her 30s with active or convalescent COVID-19.

This clone was counted only a few times. The V and J genes are TRBV29-1 and TRBJ1-3; D gene uncertain. The CDR3 is 11 amino acids. Trimming left V 1 base short and J 5 bases short, with 3 bases between. CDR1 SQVTM and CDR2 ANQGSEA come from the germline V gene. The CDR3 spells CSVEVRNTIYF. CDR3 coding DNA: TGCAGCGTTGAAGTTAGAAACACCATATATTTT.

The gene calls are TRBV21-1 and TRBJ2-7; no check of the table's D call, TRBD1, against the DNA was made. TRBV21-1 is annotated as a pseudogene. The CDR3 has 14 residues. CDR3 sequence reads: CASSKALKGWEQYF. The CDR3 DNA sequence: TGTGCCAGCAGCAAAGCGCTAAAGGGGTGGGAGCAGTACTTC.

This sequence joins TRBV5-8 and TRBJ1-6; D is possibly TRBD1 (6 bases). This CDR3 region has 14 residues. CDR1 is SGHTS, CDR2 YDEGEE, per germline. V was shortened by 5 bases and J by 7 bases, with 13 bases between the two germline ends. The CDR3 region is CASRIDGTNSPLHF. The CDR3 DNA reads TGTGCCAGCAGGATCGACGGGACAAATTCACCCCTCCACTTT. Full variable domain (rest looked up from reference TRBV5-8 and TRBJ1-6): EAGVTQSPTHLIKTRGQQATLRCSPISGHTSVYWYQQALGLGLQFLLWYDEGEERNRGNFPPRFSGRQFPNYSSELNVNALELEDSALYLCASRIDGTNSPLHFGNGTRLTVT.

In this sample, this clone turned up once. The CDR3 spells CASSLGEGAGNTIYF. The CDR3 DNA reads as TGCGCCAGCAGCTTGGGAGAGGGAGCTGGAAACACCATATATTTT. The chain uses TRBV5-1 and TRBJ1-3; D not resolved. CDR1 is SGHRS and CDR2 is YFSETQ in the germline V gene. The CDR3 totals 15 residues. V was cut by 0 bases and J by 2 bases, with 9 bases left in between.

The gene calls are TRBV5-6 and TRBJ2-4; TRBD2 matches 7 bases. CDR3 length: 15 amino acids. From germline, CDR1 is SGHDT and CDR2 YYEEEE. V gave up 4 bases and J gave up 0 bases; unmatched junction bases: 4. The CDR3 loop reads CASSQGLLAKNIQYF. The CDR3 bases are TGTGCCAGCAGCCAGGGACTACTAGCCAAAAACATTCAGTACTTC.

This sequence joins TRBV2 and TRBJ1-1; 8 positions agree with TRBD1. Looked up from germline, CDR1 is SNHLY and CDR2 is FYNNEI. V shed 2 bases and J 4 bases; nucleotides not matched to a gene: 6. This CDR3 is 15 amino acids long. CDR3 DNA sequence: TGTGCCAGCAGTGAACGAGAACAGGGGGGCACTGAAGCTTTCTTT. As protein: CASSEREQGGTEAFF.

This chain joins TRBV19 and TRBJ2-7, with a tentative D call TRBD1 (6 bases). Germline V gene lookup returns CDR1 LNHDA and CDR2 SQIVND (reference sequence). The CDR3 sequence is 14 residues long. Between the trimmed V and J ends, which lost 3 bases and 1 base, there was a span of 10 bases. The DNA of the CDR3 is TGTGCCAGTAGTATGGGGGCTGGGTCCTACGAGCAGTACTTC. This translates into CASSMGAGSYEQYF.

The rearrangement joins TRBV3-1 (or the pseudogene TRBV3-2) to TRBJ2-1; 8 bases align to TRBD1. The CDR3 is 17 amino acids. Germline assignment: CDR1 LGHDT and CDR2 YNNKEL (reference sequence). The J segment lost 4 bases and the V segment lost 3 bases, leaving 11 bases of the junction unmatched. For the CDR3, the DNA is TGTGCCAGCAGCCAGGGACCGGGACAGGCGGTTTACAATGAGCAGTTCTTC. Translating gives CASSQGPGQAVYNEQFF.

This rearrangement joins TRBV30 to TRBJ1-6; a possible D gene is TRBD1 (5 bases). In germline, CDR1 is GTSNPN, CDR2 SVGIG (reference sequence). The CDR3 consists of 17 residues. Trimming removed 4 bases at V and 8 bases at J, with 24 bases between. The CDR3 spells CAWMKRGTTRVDSPLHF. The CDR3 nucleotides read TGTGCCTGGATGAAAAGGGGAACCACCCGGGTCGATTCACCCCTCCACTTT. The full variable domain, its missing parts supplied by reference TRBV30 and TRBJ1-6, is SQTIHQWPATLVQPVGSPLSLECTVEGTSNPNLYWYRQAAGRGLQLLFYSVGIGQISSEVPQNLSASRPQDRQFILSSKKLLLSDSGFYLCAWMKRGTTRVDSPLHFGNGTRLTVT.

This chain connects TRBV29-1 to TRBJ2-1, with D possibly being TRBD2 (6 bases). V was cut by 3 bases and J by 0 bases, with 9 bases left in between. The CDR3 has 14 amino acids. From germline, CDR1 is SQVTM and CDR2 ANQGSEA. The CDR3 nucleotides are TGCAGCGTTGAGGGGGGTGACTCCTACAATGAGCAGTTCTTC. Its translation is CSVEGGDSYNEQFF.

The rearrangement joins TRBV18 to TRBJ2-5; tentative D call: TRBD1 (5 bases). V was trimmed by 2 bases and J by 4 bases, leaving 8 bases between them. The CDR3 contains 13 residues. Germline lookup yields CDR1 KGHSH and CDR2 LQKENI. The CDR3 here is CASSPGAGETQYF. In DNA form, the CDR3 reads TGTGCCAGCTCACCAGGGGCCGGAGAGACCCAGTACTTC.